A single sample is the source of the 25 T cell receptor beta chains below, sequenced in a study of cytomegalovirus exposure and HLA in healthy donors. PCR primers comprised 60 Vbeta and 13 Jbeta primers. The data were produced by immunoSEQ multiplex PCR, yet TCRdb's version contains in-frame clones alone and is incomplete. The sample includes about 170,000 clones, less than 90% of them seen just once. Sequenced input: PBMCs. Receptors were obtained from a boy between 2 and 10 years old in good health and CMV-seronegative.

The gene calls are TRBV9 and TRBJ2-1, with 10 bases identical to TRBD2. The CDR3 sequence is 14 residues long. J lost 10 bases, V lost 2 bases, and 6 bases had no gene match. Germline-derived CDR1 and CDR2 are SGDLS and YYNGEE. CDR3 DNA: TGTGCCAGCAGCGTTAGCGGGGGGCAAAGGGAGCAGTTCTTC. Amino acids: CASSVSGGQREQFF.

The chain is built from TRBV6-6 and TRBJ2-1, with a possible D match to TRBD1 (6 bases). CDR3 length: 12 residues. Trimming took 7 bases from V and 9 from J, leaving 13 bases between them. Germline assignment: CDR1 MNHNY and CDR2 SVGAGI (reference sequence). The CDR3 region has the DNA TGTGCCAGCACAGGGGCAGTTTTTGAGCAGTTCTTC. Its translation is CASTGAVFEQFF.

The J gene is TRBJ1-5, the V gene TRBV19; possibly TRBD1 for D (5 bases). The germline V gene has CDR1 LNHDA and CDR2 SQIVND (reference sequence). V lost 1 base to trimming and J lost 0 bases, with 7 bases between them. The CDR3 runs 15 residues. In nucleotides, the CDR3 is TGTGCCAGTAGTATAGGGCAGGGTAGCAATCAGCCCCAGCATTTT. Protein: CASSIGQGSNQPQHF.

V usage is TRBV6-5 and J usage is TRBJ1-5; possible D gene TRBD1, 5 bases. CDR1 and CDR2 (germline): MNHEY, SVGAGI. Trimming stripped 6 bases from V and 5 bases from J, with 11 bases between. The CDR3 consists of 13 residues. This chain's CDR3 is CASRRGRDQPQHF. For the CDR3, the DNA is TGTGCCAGCAGGCGGGGCCGCGATCAGCCCCAGCATTTT.

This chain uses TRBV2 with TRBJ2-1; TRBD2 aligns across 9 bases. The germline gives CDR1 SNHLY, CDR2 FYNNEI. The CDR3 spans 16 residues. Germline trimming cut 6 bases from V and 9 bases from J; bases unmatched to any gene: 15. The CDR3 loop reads CASRSATSGNWGEQFF. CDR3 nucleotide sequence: TGTGCCAGCAGGAGTGCGACTAGCGGAAACTGGGGTGAGCAGTTCTTC.

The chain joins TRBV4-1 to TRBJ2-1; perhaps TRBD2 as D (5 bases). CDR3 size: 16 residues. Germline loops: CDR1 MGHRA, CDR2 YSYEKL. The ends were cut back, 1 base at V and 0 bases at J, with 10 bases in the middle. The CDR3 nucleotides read TGCGCCAGCAGCCAAGTCCTGGGGAGCTCCTACAATGAGCAGTTCTTC. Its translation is CASSQVLGSSYNEQFF.

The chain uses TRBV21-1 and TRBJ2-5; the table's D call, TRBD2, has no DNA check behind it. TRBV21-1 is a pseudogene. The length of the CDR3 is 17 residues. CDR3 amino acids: CASSKRHSGPYQETQYF. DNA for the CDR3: TGTGCCAGCAGCAAACGGCATAGCGGCCCGTACCAAGAGACCCAGTACTTC.

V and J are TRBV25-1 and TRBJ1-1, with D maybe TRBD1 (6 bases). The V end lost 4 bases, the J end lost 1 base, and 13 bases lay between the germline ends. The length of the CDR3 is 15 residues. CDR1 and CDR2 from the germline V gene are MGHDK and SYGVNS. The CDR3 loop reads CASSGGTLGNTEAFF. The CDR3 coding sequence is TGTGCCAGCAGTGGGGGGACACTTGGGAACACTGAAGCTTTCTTT. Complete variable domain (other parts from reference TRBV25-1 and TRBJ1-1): EADIYQTPRYLVIGTGKKITLECSQTMGHDKMYWYQQDPGMELHLIHYSYGVNSTEKGDLSSESTVSRIRTEHFPLTLESARPSHTSQYLCASSGGTLGNTEAFFGQGTRLTVV.

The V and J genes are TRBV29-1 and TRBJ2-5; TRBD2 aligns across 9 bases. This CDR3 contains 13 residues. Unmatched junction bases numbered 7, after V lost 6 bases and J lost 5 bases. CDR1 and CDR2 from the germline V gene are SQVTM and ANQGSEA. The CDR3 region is CSVRLAAGETQYF. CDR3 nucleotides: TGCAGCGTCAGACTAGCGGCAGGCGAGACCCAGTACTTC.

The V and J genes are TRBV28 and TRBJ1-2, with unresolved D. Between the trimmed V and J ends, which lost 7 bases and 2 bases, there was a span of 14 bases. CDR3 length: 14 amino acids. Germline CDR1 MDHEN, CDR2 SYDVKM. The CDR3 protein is CASIPERENYGYTF. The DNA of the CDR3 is TGTGCCAGCATCCCCGAGAGGGAGAACTATGGCTACACCTTC.

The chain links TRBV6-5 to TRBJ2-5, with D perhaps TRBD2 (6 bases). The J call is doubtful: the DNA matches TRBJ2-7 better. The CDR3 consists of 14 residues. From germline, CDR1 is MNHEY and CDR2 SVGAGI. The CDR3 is CASSYSRGSYEQYF. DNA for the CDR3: TGTGCCAGCAGTTACTCTCGGGGGTCCTACGAGCAGTACTTC.

The chain's CDR3 is CASSLYPVPRGEKLFF. CDR3 DNA: TGCGCCAGCAGCTTGTACCCGGTCCCTCGGGGGGAAAAACTGTTTTTT. The chain carries TRBV5-1 and TRBJ1-4; a weak D match, TRBD1 (5 bases). CDR3 length: 16 amino acids. In germline, CDR1 is SGHRS, CDR2 YFSETQ. V lost 1 base and J 8 bases, leaving 18 bases between the germline ends. The entire variable domain, with the rest obtained from reference TRBV5-1 and TRBJ1-4, is as follows: KAGVTQTPRYLIKTRGQQVTLSCSPISGHRSVSWYQQTPGQGLQFLFEYFSETQRNKGNFPGRFSGRQFSNSRSEMNVSTLELGDSALYLCASSLYPVPRGEKLFFGSGTQLSVL.

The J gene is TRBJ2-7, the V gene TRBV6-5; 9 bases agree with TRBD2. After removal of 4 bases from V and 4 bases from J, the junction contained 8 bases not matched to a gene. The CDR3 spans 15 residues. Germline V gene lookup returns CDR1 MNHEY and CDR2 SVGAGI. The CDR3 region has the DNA TGTGCCAGCAGTTCCCAGAGTAGCGGGAGTTACGAGCAGTACTTC. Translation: CASSSQSSGSYEQYF.

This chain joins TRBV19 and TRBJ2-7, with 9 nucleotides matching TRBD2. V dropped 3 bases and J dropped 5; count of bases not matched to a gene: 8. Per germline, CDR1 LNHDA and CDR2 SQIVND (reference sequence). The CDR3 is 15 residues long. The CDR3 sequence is CASSIRREGPNEQYF. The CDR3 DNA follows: TGTGCCAGTAGTATCCGGCGGGAGGGCCCCAACGAGCAGTACTTC.

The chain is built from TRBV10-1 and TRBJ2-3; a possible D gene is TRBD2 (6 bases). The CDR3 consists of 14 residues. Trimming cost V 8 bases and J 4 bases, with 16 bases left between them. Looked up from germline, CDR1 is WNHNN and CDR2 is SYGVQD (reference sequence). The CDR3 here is CASAVGRVADTQYF. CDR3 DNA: TGCGCCAGCGCAGTCGGGAGAGTTGCAGATACGCAGTATTTT.

The CDR3 DNA sequence: TGCGCCAGCAGCTCGATGACTAGCGGGCCCCTCGGGGGGAGGTGGAATGAGCAGTTCTTC. It is translated as CASSSMTSGPLGGRWNEQFF. V gene TRBV5-1 combines with J gene TRBJ2-1, with TRBD2 matching over 10 bases. The CDR3 spans 20 residues. The V gene's germline CDR1 is SGHRS and CDR2 YFSETQ. V lost 3 bases and J lost 7; bases outside the gene matches: 22. Supplemented by reference TRBV5-1 and TRBJ2-1, the full variable domain reads KAGVTQTPRYLIKTRGQQVTLSCSPISGHRSVSWYQQTPGQGLQFLFEYFSETQRNKGNFPGRFSGRQFSNSRSEMNVSTLELGDSALYLCASSSMTSGPLGGRWNEQFFGPGTRLTVL.

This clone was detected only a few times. The CDR3 coding sequence is TGTGCCTGGAGTGTACGGACGGGAGAAGCTTTCTTT. This codes for CAWSVRTGEAFF. The J gene is TRBJ1-1, the V gene TRBV30; D call uncertain. The germline V gene has CDR1 GTSNPN and CDR2 SVGIG (reference sequence). The CDR3 runs 12 residues. Trimming removed 0 bases from V and 8 bases from J, with 10 bases in between.

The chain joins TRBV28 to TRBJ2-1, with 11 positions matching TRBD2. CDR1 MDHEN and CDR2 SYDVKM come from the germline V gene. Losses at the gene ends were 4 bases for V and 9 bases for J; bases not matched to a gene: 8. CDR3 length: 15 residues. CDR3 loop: CASSSGLAGLPEQFF. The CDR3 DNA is TGTGCCAGCAGTTCTGGACTAGCGGGCCTACCTGAGCAGTTCTTC.

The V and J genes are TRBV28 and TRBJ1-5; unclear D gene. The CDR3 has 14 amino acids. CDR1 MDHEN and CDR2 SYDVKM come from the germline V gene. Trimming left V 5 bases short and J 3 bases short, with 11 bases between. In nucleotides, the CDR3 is TGTGCCAGCAGTGGAAGGAGGGCCAATCAGCCCCAGCATTTT. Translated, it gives CASSGRRANQPQHF. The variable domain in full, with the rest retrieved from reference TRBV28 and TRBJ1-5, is DVKVTQSSRYLVKRTGEKVFLECVQDMDHENMFWYRQDPGLGLRLIYFSYDVKMKEKGDIPEGYSVSREKKERFSLILESASTNQTSMYLCASSGRRANQPQHFGDGTRLSIL.

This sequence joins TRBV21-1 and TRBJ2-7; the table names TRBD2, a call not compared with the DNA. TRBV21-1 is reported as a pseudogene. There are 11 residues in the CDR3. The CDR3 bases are TGTGCCAGCAGAGGGCCGGGGGAGCAGTACTTC. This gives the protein CASRGPGEQYF.

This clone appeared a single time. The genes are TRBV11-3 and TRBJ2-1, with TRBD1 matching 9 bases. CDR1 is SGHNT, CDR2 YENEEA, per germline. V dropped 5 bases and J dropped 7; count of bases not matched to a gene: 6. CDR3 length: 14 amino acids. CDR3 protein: CASSPRDRVNEQFF. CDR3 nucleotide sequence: TGTGCCAGCAGCCCCCGGGACAGGGTAAATGAGCAGTTCTTC.

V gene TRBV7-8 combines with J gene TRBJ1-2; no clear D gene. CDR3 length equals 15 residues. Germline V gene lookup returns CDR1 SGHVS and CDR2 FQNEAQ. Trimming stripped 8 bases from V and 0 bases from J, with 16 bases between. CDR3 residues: CASGRVGGANYGYTF. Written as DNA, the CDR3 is TGTGCCAGCGGCCGGGTGGGCGGGGCTAACTATGGCTACACCTTC. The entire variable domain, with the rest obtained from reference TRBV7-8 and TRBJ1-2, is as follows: GAGVSQSPRYKVAKRGQDVALRCDPISGHVSLFWYQQALGQGPEFLTYFQNEAQLDKSGLPSDRFFAERPEGSVSTLKIQRTQQEDSAVYLCASGRVGGANYGYTFGSGTRLTVV.

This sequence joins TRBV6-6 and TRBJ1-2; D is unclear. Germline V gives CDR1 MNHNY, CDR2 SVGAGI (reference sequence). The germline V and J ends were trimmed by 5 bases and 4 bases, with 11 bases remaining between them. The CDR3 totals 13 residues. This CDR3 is CASSRALAYGYTF. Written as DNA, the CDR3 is TGTGCCAGCAGTCGGGCCCTAGCCTATGGCTACACCTTC.

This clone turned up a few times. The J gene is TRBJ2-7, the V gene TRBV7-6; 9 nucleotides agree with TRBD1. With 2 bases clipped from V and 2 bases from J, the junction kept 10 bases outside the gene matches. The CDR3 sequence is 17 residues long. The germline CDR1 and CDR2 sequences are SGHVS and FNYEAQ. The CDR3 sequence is CASSLRPADRGPYEQYF. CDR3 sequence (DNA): TGTGCCAGCAGCTTACGGCCGGCGGACAGGGGCCCCTACGAGCAGTACTTC.

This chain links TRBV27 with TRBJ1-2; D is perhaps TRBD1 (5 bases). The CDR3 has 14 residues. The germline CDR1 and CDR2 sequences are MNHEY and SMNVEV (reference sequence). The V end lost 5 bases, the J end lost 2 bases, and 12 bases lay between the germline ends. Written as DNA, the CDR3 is TGTGCCAGCAGTCCCCAGGGAGGAAACTATGGCTACACCTTC. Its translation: CASSPQGGNYGYTF.